Listed below are T cell receptor beta chains from one sample, sequenced in a study of T-cell memory formation after mild COVID-19. TCRdb processed the 5' RACE reads anew with MiXCR; each CDR3 protein has one entry. The data contain some 330,000 distinct CDR3 sequences, under 25% of them singletons. Sequencing was performed on PBMCs or a T cell subset sorted from them (not recorded which). Receptors originate from an adult woman who had mild COVID-19 (a few samples of this study predate the infection). Cell type and time point are not known. CDR3s include the opening cysteine and the closing phenylalanine or tryptophan. The D gene is left open where the match is weak. Some rows mark clone size as missing; the rest say once, few, many or name a class of expanded clone.

j_gene: TRBJ2-1; abundance: few; d_gene: TRBD1; v_gene: TRBV5-1; CDR3aa: CASSLGTGPRNEQFF; CDR3nt: TGCGCCAGCAGCTTGGGGACAGGGCCGCGGAATGAGCAGTTCTTC
j_gene: TRBJ2-7; abundance: many; d_gene: NA; v_gene: TRBV27; CDR3aa: CASSPPTGVLDYEQYF; CDR3nt: TGTGCCAGCAGTCCTCCGACAGGAGTTCTTGACTACGAGCAGTACTTC
j_gene: TRBJ2-7; abundance: NA; d_gene: NA; v_gene: TRBV29-1; CDR3aa: CSVEDHHGGYF; CDR3nt: TGCAGCGTTGAAGATCATCACGGCGGGTACTTC
j_gene: TRBJ2-4; abundance: few; d_gene: TRBD2; v_gene: TRBV7-2; CDR3aa: CASSLGSASGRYF; CDR3nt: TGTGCCAGCAGCTTGGGTTCCGCTAGCGGCAGGTACTTC
j_gene: TRBJ2-1; abundance: NA; d_gene: NA; v_gene: TRBV20-1; CDR3aa: CSSQLRGVEQFF; CDR3nt: TGCAGTAGTCAACTCAGGGGGGTAGAGCAGTTCTTC
j_gene: TRBJ2-4; abundance: few; d_gene: TRBD2; v_gene: TRBV20-1; CDR3aa: CSAYFPGLAGEGKNIQYF; CDR3nt: TGCAGTGCCTACTTCCCGGGACTAGCGGGAGAGGGCAAAAACATTCAGTACTTC
j_gene: TRBJ1-2; abundance: NA; d_gene: NA; v_gene: TRBV4-3; CDR3aa: CASSLAAGARYGYTF; CDR3nt: TGCGCCAGCAGCCTCGCCGCCGGGGCCCGCTATGGCTACACCTTC
j_gene: TRBJ2-7; abundance: NA; d_gene: TRBD2; v_gene: TRBV5-1; CDR3aa: CASSLSSGILSYEQYF; CDR3nt: TGCGCCAGCAGCTTGAGCAGCGGGATTTTATCCTACGAGCAGTACTTC
j_gene: TRBJ1-3; abundance: many; d_gene: NA; v_gene: TRBV4-2; CDR3aa: CASSQELGARNTIYF; CDR3nt: TGTGCCAGCAGCCAAGAGCTGGGGGCCAGAAACACCATATATTTT
j_gene: TRBJ2-7; abundance: NA; d_gene: NA; v_gene: TRBV6-6; CDR3aa: CASSTGPEQYF; CDR3nt: TGTGCCAGCAGTACAGGGCCCGAGCAGTACTTC
j_gene: TRBJ2-6; abundance: few; d_gene: NA; v_gene: TRBV12-3/TRBV12-4; CDR3aa: CASQGSLGSGANVLTF; CDR3nt: TGTGCCAGCCAAGGGTCTCTCGGCTCTGGGGCCAACGTCCTGACTTTC
j_gene: TRBJ1-5; abundance: NA; d_gene: NA; v_gene: TRBV12-3/TRBV12-4; CDR3aa: CASSWGVRNQPQHF; CDR3nt: TGTGCCAGCAGTTGGGGTGTGAGAAATCAGCCCCAGCATTTT
j_gene: TRBJ2-1; abundance: few; d_gene: NA; v_gene: TRBV7-2; CDR3aa: CASSLATQGYNEQFF; CDR3nt: TGTGCCAGCAGCTTAGCGACCCAGGGATACAATGAGCAGTTCTTC
j_gene: TRBJ1-2; abundance: NA; d_gene: NA; v_gene: TRBV5-4; CDR3aa: CASSSRGTRGYTF; CDR3nt: TGTGCCAGCAGCAGCAGGGGCACTAGGGGCTACACCTTC
j_gene: TRBJ2-1; abundance: few; d_gene: TRBD1; v_gene: TRBV20-1; CDR3aa: CSAPRTGPDNEQFF; CDR3nt: TGCAGTGCCCCTCGGACAGGGCCGGACAATGAGCAGTTCTTC
j_gene: TRBJ1-2; abundance: NA; d_gene: NA; v_gene: TRBV5-1; CDR3aa: CASKPPTYYTF; CDR3nt: TGCGCCAGCAAACCCCCCACCTACTACACCTTC
j_gene: TRBJ2-7; abundance: NA; d_gene: TRBD1; v_gene: TRBV15; CDR3aa: CATTPDRVHEQYF; CDR3nt: TGTGCCACCACCCCGGACAGGGTCCACGAGCAGTACTTC
j_gene: TRBJ1-2; abundance: NA; d_gene: NA; v_gene: TRBV7-9; CDR3aa: CASSPRQETTSF; CDR3nt: TGTGCCAGCAGTCCGCGACAGGAGACGACTTCCTTC
j_gene: TRBJ2-7; abundance: NA; d_gene: TRBD1; v_gene: TRBV15; CDR3aa: CATSRDGGTGSYEQYF; CDR3nt: TGTGCCACCAGCAGAGATGGTGGGACAGGCTCCTACGAGCAGTACTTC
j_gene: TRBJ2-7; abundance: few; d_gene: TRBD2; v_gene: TRBV20-1; CDR3aa: CSARLAASSYEQYF; CDR3nt: TGCAGTGCGAGACTAGCGGCGAGCTCCTACGAGCAGTACTTC
j_gene: TRBJ2-3; abundance: few; d_gene: TRBD2; v_gene: TRBV7-6; CDR3aa: CASSLEAAGGPTDTQYF; CDR3nt: TGTGCCAGCAGCTTAGAAGCGGCGGGAGGGCCGACAGATACGCAGTATTTT
j_gene: TRBJ2-2; abundance: NA; d_gene: TRBD1; v_gene: TRBV25-1; CDR3aa: CASTGQGVTGELFF; CDR3nt: TGTGCAAGCACGGGACAGGGAGTCACCGGGGAGCTGTTTTTT
j_gene: TRBJ1-1; abundance: few; d_gene: TRBD1; v_gene: TRBV5-1; CDR3aa: CASSFDRGSTEAFF; CDR3nt: TGCGCCAGCAGCTTCGACAGGGGGAGCACTGAAGCTTTCTTT
j_gene: TRBJ1-5; abundance: NA; d_gene: NA; v_gene: TRBV6-1; CDR3aa: CASSDRGLGQPQHF; CDR3nt: TGTGCCAGCAGTGACCGGGGATTGGGACAGCCCCAGCATTTT
j_gene: TRBJ2-3; abundance: NA; d_gene: NA; v_gene: TRBV11-1; CDR3aa: CASSLDLDTDTQYF; CDR3nt: TGTGCCAGCAGCTTAGACCTGGACACAGATACGCAGTATTTT
j_gene: TRBJ1-3; abundance: NA; d_gene: NA; v_gene: TRBV7-2; CDR3aa: CASSLDWGASGNTIYF; CDR3nt: TGTGCCAGCAGCTTAGATTGGGGAGCCTCTGGAAACACCATATATTTT
j_gene: TRBJ2-1; abundance: NA; d_gene: TRBD2; v_gene: TRBV14; CDR3aa: CASSFRLAGGDFDEQFF; CDR3nt: TGTGCCAGCAGCTTTCGACTAGCGGGGGGGGATTTTGATGAGCAGTTCTTC
j_gene: TRBJ2-5; abundance: NA; d_gene: NA; v_gene: TRBV29-1; CDR3aa: CSVVSRSETQYF; CDR3nt: TGCAGCGTTGTGTCGAGGTCAGAGACCCAGTACTTC
j_gene: TRBJ2-7; abundance: NA; d_gene: NA; v_gene: TRBV7-2; CDR3aa: CASSSQGTDSYEQYF; CDR3nt: TGTGCCAGCAGCTCACAGGGAACCGACTCCTACGAGCAGTACTTC
j_gene: TRBJ2-7; abundance: many; d_gene: TRBD1; v_gene: TRBV20-1; CDR3aa: CSANGDRSYEQYF; CDR3nt: TGCAGTGCTAACGGGGACAGAAGCTACGAGCAGTACTTC
j_gene: TRBJ1-1; abundance: NA; d_gene: TRBD1; v_gene: TRBV29-1; CDR3aa: CSVDRGQRTEAFF; CDR3nt: TGCAGCGTCGACAGGGGGCAGCGCACTGAAGCTTTCTTT
j_gene: TRBJ2-3; abundance: few; d_gene: NA; v_gene: TRBV10-3; CDR3aa: CAISESGTDTQYF; CDR3nt: TGTGCCATCAGTGAGTCCGGTACAGATACGCAGTATTTT
j_gene: TRBJ2-5; abundance: few; d_gene: TRBD2; v_gene: TRBV7-8; CDR3aa: CASSFREASGVWETQYF; CDR3nt: TGTGCCAGCAGCTTCCGAGAAGCTAGCGGGGTATGGGAGACCCAGTACTTC
j_gene: TRBJ2-6; abundance: few; d_gene: NA; v_gene: TRBV12-5; CDR3aa: CASGLVPWRDESISGANVLTF; CDR3nt: TGTGCTAGTGGTTTGGTCCCCTGGAGGGATGAAAGTATCTCTGGGGCCAACGTCCTGACTTTC
j_gene: TRBJ1-1; abundance: NA; d_gene: NA; v_gene: TRBV7-9; CDR3aa: CASSLAGVMNTEAFF; CDR3nt: TGTGCCAGCAGCTTAGCGGGAGTGATGAACACTGAAGCTTTCTTT
j_gene: TRBJ1-2; abundance: many; d_gene: NA; v_gene: TRBV12-3/TRBV12-4; CDR3aa: CASRPAGAGGYTF; CDR3nt: TGTGCCAGCAGGCCGGCAGGGGCAGGGGGCTACACCTTC
j_gene: TRBJ2-3; abundance: few; d_gene: TRBD1; v_gene: TRBV29-1; CDR3aa: CSYRGLSSDTQYF; CDR3nt: TGCAGCTACAGGGGGCTATCTTCAGATACGCAGTATTTT
j_gene: TRBJ1-1; abundance: NA; d_gene: NA; v_gene: TRBV20-1; CDR3aa: CSARGLLTGGATEAFF; CDR3nt: TGCAGTGCTAGAGGTTTATTGACAGGAGGGGCCACTGAAGCTTTCTTT
j_gene: TRBJ2-3; abundance: few; d_gene: NA; v_gene: TRBV9; CDR3aa: CASREGGQDTQYF; CDR3nt: TGTGCCAGCAGGGAGGGTGGGCAAGATACGCAGTATTTT
j_gene: TRBJ2-2; abundance: NA; d_gene: TRBD1; v_gene: TRBV7-6; CDR3aa: CASSQDRGLNTGELFF; CDR3nt: TGTGCCAGCAGCCAGGACAGGGGGCTAAACACCGGGGAGCTGTTTTTT
j_gene: TRBJ2-7; abundance: few; d_gene: NA; v_gene: TRBV6-2/TRBV6-3; CDR3aa: CASSSLPKEQYF; CDR3nt: TGTGCCAGCAGTTCCCTTCCGAAGGAGCAGTACTTC
j_gene: TRBJ2-1; abundance: NA; d_gene: NA; v_gene: TRBV12-3/TRBV12-4; CDR3aa: CASRVAEGSYNEQFF; CDR3nt: TGTGCCAGCAGAGTAGCGGAAGGCTCCTACAATGAGCAGTTCTTC
j_gene: TRBJ2-5; abundance: few; d_gene: TRBD2; v_gene: TRBV20-1; CDR3aa: CSARTRGPTSGSATQYF; CDR3nt: TGCAGTGCTAGAACACGGGGTCCGACTAGCGGGAGCGCTACCCAGTACTTC
j_gene: TRBJ2-7; abundance: NA; d_gene: TRBD1; v_gene: TRBV20-1; CDR3aa: CSARSHRGPYEQYF; CDR3nt: TGCAGTGCTAGATCCCACAGGGGCCCCTACGAGCAGTACTTC
j_gene: TRBJ1-2; abundance: NA; d_gene: NA; v_gene: TRBV5-4; CDR3aa: CASSSLDGYGYTF; CDR3nt: TGTGCCAGCAGCTCGCTCGACGGCTATGGCTACACCTTC
j_gene: TRBJ2-3; abundance: few; d_gene: NA; v_gene: TRBV5-1; CDR3aa: CASSLGVLSASTDTQYF; CDR3nt: TGCGCCAGCAGCTTGGGGGTTCTGTCGGCCAGCACAGATACGCAGTATTTT